These 23 T cell receptor beta chains were all obtained from the same sample, sequenced in a study of T cells in Graves' hyperthyroidism and ophthalmopathy. From RNA transcripts, TCR beta CDR3 regions were amplified. A first-round RT-PCR of the TCR CDR3 used the HTBI primer set. TCRdb re-called the multiplex PCR reads with MiXCR, one entry per CDR3 protein. The sample has fewer than 500,000 distinct CDR3 sequences; roughly 13% are singletons. Input material: blood. The receptors stem from a man in his thirties or forties with Graves' hyperthyroidism that later progressed to Graves' ophthalmopathy.

At least ten counts were recorded for this clonotype. The J gene is TRBJ1-5, the V gene TRBV18, with 9 bases lining up with TRBD1. J gave up 4 bases and V 2 bases, and 3 bases lay outside the gene matches. The germline gives CDR1 KGHSH, CDR2 LQKENI. The CDR3 is made up of 15 amino acids. DNA of the CDR3: TGTGCCAGCTCACCAACCGGGACAGGGAATCAGCCCCAGCATTTT. It specifies CASSPTGTGNQPQHF.

This clonotype was seen a few times. The V call is TRBV5-1, the J call TRBJ2-1; 9 bases agree with TRBD1. From germline, CDR1 is SGHRS and CDR2 YFSETQ. This CDR3 has 15 amino acids. Germline trimming cut 5 bases from V and 4 bases from J; bases unmatched to any gene: 7. The CDR3 sequence is CASRGGTGKYNEQFF. CDR3 nucleotides: TGCGCCAGCAGAGGGGGGACAGGGAAATACAATGAGCAGTTCTTC.

A note on this clonotype: It may be a read error: a sequence one base away is much more abundant. The final CDR3 position lacks the conserved phenylalanine or tryptophan, pointing to a likely read error. The rearrangement links TRBV2 to TRBJ2-7, with D perhaps matching TRBD2 (6 bases). V was clipped by 4 bases and J by 3 bases, with 16 bases between them. Germline CDR1 and CDR2: SNHLY and FYNNEI. The length of the CDR3 is 15 residues. The CDR3 DNA reads as TGTGCCAGCAGTGTCCGGGACTTCGAGGACTACGAGCAGTACTAC. It codes for CASSVRDFEDYEQYY.

This clonotype was found many times. This rearrangement joins TRBV7-9 to TRBJ1-2; 7 bases align to TRBD1. The CDR3 spans 15 residues. Germline CDR1 and CDR2: SEHNR and FQNEAQ (reference sequence). V lost 5 bases, J lost 4 bases, and 10 bases stayed unmatched. As DNA, the CDR3 is TGTGCCAGCAGCCGACAGGGAGCGGGCACCTATGGCTACACCTTC. The encoded protein is CASSRQGAGTYGYTF.

A few counts support this clonotype. The J gene is TRBJ1-4, the V gene TRBV20-1; no clear D. With 3 bases removed from V and 2 bases from J, the gap between germline ends came to 16 bases. This CDR3 spans 16 amino acids. The germline CDR1 and CDR2 sequences are DFQATT and SNEGSKA (reference sequence). CDR3 sequence reads: CSARDGHKGTNEKLFF. The DNA for the CDR3 is TGCAGTGCTAGGGACGGCCACAAAGGGACTAATGAAAAACTGTTTTTT.

This clonotype was seen more than once but under ten times. At one boundary the junction diverges from the germline segment, which might be a read error. The rearrangement joins TRBV12-3 or TRBV12-4 to TRBJ2-4, with D possibly TRBD2 on 6 matching bases. CDR3 length: 14 residues. The CDR3 is CASSFGGSKNIQCF. The CDR3 DNA is TGTGCCAGCAGTTTCGGGGGTTCCAAAAACATTCAGTGCTTC.

The gene calls are TRBV9 and TRBJ1-3; tentative D call: TRBD1 (5 bases). The CDR3 runs 15 residues. In germline, CDR1 is SGDLS, CDR2 YYNGEE. V lost 2 bases and J lost 6, with 15 bases in between. CDR3 DNA sequence: TGTGCCAGCAGCGTTACCGGGACCGCCGCAAACACCATATATTTT. Amino acid sequence: CASSVTGTAANTIYF. The full variable domain, its missing parts supplied by reference TRBV9 and TRBJ1-3, is DSGVTQTPKHLITATGQRVTLRCSPRSGDLSVYWYQQSLDQGLQFLIQYYNGEERAKGNILERFSAQQFPDLHSELNLSSLELGDSALYFCASSVTGTAANTIYFGEGSWLTVV.

As concerns this clonotype: This sequence may be a read error, since a much larger clone differs from it by one base. The rearrangement uses TRBV20-1 and TRBJ2-3, with 14 bases identical to TRBD2. The CDR3 is made up of 18 amino acids. Per germline, CDR1 DFQATT and CDR2 SNEGSKA (reference sequence). The CDR3 loop is CSARTPGLAGVSTETQYF. As DNA, the CDR3 is TGCAGTGCTCGAACCCCGGGACTAGCGGGAGTCAGCACAGAGACGCAGTATTTT.

This clonotype was seen ten or more times. J is TRBJ1-2 and V is TRBV20-1; 11 nucleotides align to TRBD1. Germline trimming cut 6 bases from V and 2 bases from J; bases unmatched to any gene: 2. The germline V gene has CDR1 DFQATT and CDR2 SNEGSKA (reference sequence). This CDR3 has 13 amino acids. CDR3 loop: CSARDRGNYGYTF. The CDR3 DNA is TGCAGTGCCCGGGACAGGGGGAACTATGGCTACACCTTC.

In the case of this clonotype: This may stem from a read error, because a much larger clone lies one nucleotide away. The V gene is TRBV24-1, the J gene TRBJ2-1; TRBD1 aligns across 7 bases. The CDR3 contains 19 residues. CDR1 and CDR2 (germline): KGHDR, SFDVKD. The CDR3 DNA reads TGTGCCGCCAGTGACCCACCATCTCCCCGACAGGGCGCGGGTAATGAGCAGTTCTTC. Its protein product is CAASDPPSPRQGAGNEQFF.

The V call is TRBV12-3 or TRBV12-4, the J call TRBJ2-7; 8 nucleotides match TRBD1. This CDR3 has 13 residues. V lost 3 bases and J lost 9; bases outside the gene matches: 7. DNA of the CDR3: TGTGCCAGCAGTTTCGGGCAGGGGGCGCGGCAGTACTTC. It specifies CASSFGQGARQYF.

This clonotype was detected many times. The chain employs TRBV20-1 and TRBJ1-6, with D possibly being TRBD1 (5 bases). The CDR3 is 14 residues long. The germline CDR1 and CDR2 sequences are DFQATT and SNEGSKA (reference sequence). Trimming stripped 0 bases from V and 10 bases from J, with 13 bases between. CDR3 amino acids: CSARDPRAQSPLHF. CDR3 bases: TGCAGTGCTAGAGATCCCAGGGCACAATCACCCCTCCACTTT.

This clonotype showed up many times. This chain uses TRBV5-1 with TRBJ1-2, with D unclear. Trimming left V 2 bases short and J 1 base short, with 12 bases between. The CDR3 loop spans 15 amino acids. In germline, CDR1 is SGHRS, CDR2 YFSETQ. DNA for the CDR3: TGCGCCAGCAGCTTAAATCCCCGGAATAACTATGGCTACACCTTC. It encodes CASSLNPRNNYGYTF.

This clonotype has just a few counts. This chain connects TRBV3-1 to TRBJ2-1, with TRBD2 identical over 11 bases. This CDR3 region has 16 residues. The germline V gene encodes CDR1 LGHDT and CDR2 YNNKEL (reference sequence). With 0 bases clipped from V and 7 bases from J, the junction kept 5 bases outside the gene matches. In DNA, the CDR3 is TGTGCCAGCAGCCAAGATCGGGTAGCGGGGGGGAATGAGCAGTTCTTC. Translation: CASSQDRVAGGNEQFF.

This clonotype came up many times. The chain couples TRBV3-1 to TRBJ2-1, with no clear D. Germline CDR1 LGHDT, CDR2 YNNKEL (reference sequence). The CDR3 has 11 amino acids. Trimming pared 5 bases from V and 8 bases from J, leaving 7 bases between. The CDR3 loop reads CASSAQYEQFF. The CDR3 nucleotides are TGTGCCAGCAGCGCCCAATATGAGCAGTTCTTC.

The rearrangement uses TRBV5-6 and TRBJ2-1, with 7 bases that match TRBD2. This CDR3 contains 16 residues. V dropped 5 bases and J dropped 6; count of bases not matched to a gene: 14. Germline CDR1 SGHDT, CDR2 YYEEEE. The CDR3 DNA reads TGTGCCAGCAGTTTTCTTTCGGGACTAAGAACCAATGAGCAGTTCTTC. Its translation: CASSFLSGLRTNEQFF.

This clonotype showed up many times. V is TRBV6-6 and J is TRBJ2-3, with 8 bases aligning to TRBD2. V trimming: 2 bases; J trimming: 4 bases; junction bases outside the gene matches: 8. The CDR3 is 16 amino acids. The germline V gene has CDR1 MNHNY and CDR2 SVGAGI (reference sequence). The CDR3 is CASSYLGGGLADTQYF. Written as DNA, the CDR3 is TGTGCCAGCAGTTACCTCGGGGGGGGCCTAGCAGATACGCAGTATTTT.

This clonotype was counted at least ten times. The V call is TRBV12-3 or TRBV12-4, the J call TRBJ2-3, with D perhaps TRBD1 (6 bases). V lost 5 bases and J 3 bases, leaving 9 bases between the germline ends. There are 13 residues in the CDR3. CDR3 bases: TGTGCCAGCAGTCCCACAGGGACAGATACGCAGTATTTT. The encoded protein is CASSPTGTDTQYF.

A remark on this clonotype: A much larger clone differs from this one at a single base, so this may be a read error. V usage is TRBV11-2 and J usage is TRBJ1-3; a possible D gene is TRBD1 (5 bases). CDR1 is SGHAT and CDR2 is FQNNGV in the germline V gene. This CDR3 contains 18 residues. V dropped 0 bases and J dropped 0 bases, with 15 bases sitting between them. Here the CDR3 reads CASSLDRGTTFSGNTIYF. Written as DNA, the CDR3 is TGTGCCAGCAGCTTAGATCGGGGCACTACCTTCTCTGGAAACACCATATATTTT.

This clonotype was counted at least ten times. The chain carries TRBV7-3 and TRBJ2-1; no clear D gene. The V gene's germline CDR1 is SGHTA and CDR2 FQGTGA. This CDR3 region has 11 residues. V was shortened by 4 bases and J by 5 bases, with 3 bases between the two germline ends. CDR3 DNA: TGTGCCAGCAGCTCAAACAATGAGCAGTTCTTC. Protein sequence: CASSSNNEQFF.

This clonotype came up many times. The chain employs TRBV6-1 and TRBJ1-2, with 12 positions matching TRBD1. The germline V gene has CDR1 MNHNS and CDR2 SASEGT. The CDR3 has 17 residues. The trim removed 10 bases at V and 4 bases at J, leaving 16 bases unmatched. The CDR3 is CATKSGTGGIFAYGYTF. The CDR3 nucleotides are TGTGCCACCAAATCCGGGACAGGGGGCATTTTCGCCTATGGCTACACCTTC.

This clonotype has at least ten counts. The V and J genes are TRBV7-8 and TRBJ2-7, with TRBD2 matching over 8 bases. Germline trimming cut 1 base from V and 3 bases from J; bases unmatched to any gene: 8. This CDR3 has 16 residues. Germline CDR1 SGHVS, CDR2 FQNEAQ. The CDR3: CASSLGVQRGSYEQYF. Here the CDR3 DNA reads TGTGCCAGCAGCTTAGGGGTCCAGCGGGGGAGCTACGAGCAGTACTTC.

The chain has TRBV27 and TRBJ2-7; maybe TRBD1 (7 bases). The V end was cut by 10 bases, the J end by 0 bases, with 16 bases between. CDR1 and CDR2 from the germline V gene are MNHEY and SMNVEV (reference sequence). The CDR3 covers 14 residues. The CDR3 nucleotides read TGTGCCACCCCGGAGGGGGCCCTCTCCTACGAGCAGTACTTC. This gives the protein CATPEGALSYEQYF.